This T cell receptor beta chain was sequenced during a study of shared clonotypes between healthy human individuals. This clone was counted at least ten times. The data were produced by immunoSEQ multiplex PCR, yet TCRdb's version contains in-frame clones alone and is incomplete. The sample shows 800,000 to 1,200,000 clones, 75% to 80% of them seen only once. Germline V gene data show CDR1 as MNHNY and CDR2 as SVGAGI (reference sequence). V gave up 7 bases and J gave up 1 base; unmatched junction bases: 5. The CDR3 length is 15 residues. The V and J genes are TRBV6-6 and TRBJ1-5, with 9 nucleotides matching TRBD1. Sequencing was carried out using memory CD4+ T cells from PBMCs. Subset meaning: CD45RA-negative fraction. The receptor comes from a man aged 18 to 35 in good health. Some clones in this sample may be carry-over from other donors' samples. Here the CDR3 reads CASNRQGGSNQPQHF. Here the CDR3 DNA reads TGTGCCAGCAACCGACAGGGGGGCAGCAATCAGCCCCAGCATTTT.